The clone carrying this TCR beta chain appeared a few times. Its antigen is unknown. The CDR3 regions of TCR beta were amplified from RNA transcripts. HTBI primers were the set used in a first-round RT-PCR of the TCR CDR3. One entry per CDR3 protein, called by TCRdb with MiXCR from the multiplex PCR reads. The sample holds hundreds of thousands of distinct CDR3 sequences; about 18% are singletons and the top ten take over 50%. This entry belongs to a study of T cells in Graves' hyperthyroidism and ophthalmopathy. For ophthalmopathy patients, the Clinical Activity Score was at least 3 and the NOSPECS grade at least 4; duration was under 3 months. Each diagnosis drew on symptoms, thyroxine, TRAb, thyroid ultrasound and orbital computed tomography findings. The authors obtained PBMCs from around 11 ml of fresh peripheral blood. Study-level findings and limits: Blood samples included most of the expanded thyroid clonotypes exceeding 0.001.

This CDR3 contains 15 residues. Deletions cut 4 bases from V and 0 bases from J, with 10 bases between. In germline, CDR1 is PRHDT, CDR2 FYEKMQ (reference sequence). This chain joins TRBV13 and TRBJ1-3, with D possibly being TRBD1 (6 bases). The receptor was derived from an older woman with Graves' ophthalmopathy. Sequencing used blood. The CDR3 loop is CASSSTGLSGNTIYF. CDR3 nucleotide sequence: TGTGCCAGCAGCTCTACAGGGCTCTCTGGAAACACCATATATTTT. Variable domain in full (rest from reference TRBV13 and TRBJ1-3): AAGVIQSPRHLIKEKRETATLKCYPIPRHDTVYWYQQGPGQDPQFLISFYEKMQSDKGSIPDRFSAQQFSDYHSELNMSSLELGDSALYFCASSSTGLSGNTIYFGEGSWLTVV.